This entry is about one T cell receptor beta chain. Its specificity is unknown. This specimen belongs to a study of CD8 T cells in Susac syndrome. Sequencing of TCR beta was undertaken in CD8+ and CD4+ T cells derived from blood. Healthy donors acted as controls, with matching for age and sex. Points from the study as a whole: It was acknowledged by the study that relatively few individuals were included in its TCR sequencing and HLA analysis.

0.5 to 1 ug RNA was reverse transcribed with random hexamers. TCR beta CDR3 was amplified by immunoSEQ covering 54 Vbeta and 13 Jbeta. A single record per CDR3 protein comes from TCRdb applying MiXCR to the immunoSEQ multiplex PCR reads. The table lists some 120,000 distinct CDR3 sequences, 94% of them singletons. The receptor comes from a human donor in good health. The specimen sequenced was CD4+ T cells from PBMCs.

CDR3 sequence: CSVGQEKFEAFF. CDR3 in DNA: TGCAGCGTCGGACAGGAAAAATTTGAAGCTTTCTTT. V gene TRBV29-1 combines with J gene TRBJ1-1; 7 positions agree with TRBD1. Germline CDR1 reads SQVTM; CDR2 reads ANQGSEA. The CDR3 is 12 amino acids. V shed 6 bases and J 7 bases; nucleotides not matched to a gene: 8.